This T cell receptor beta chain was captured in a study of blood T cell repertoires in COVID-19. Across the study: COVID-19 samples, acute and convalescent, were from the United States, Italy and Spain. Nucleic acid was either cDNA or gDNA, and it came from T cells, B-cell-depleted T cells, or PBMCs.

This CDR3 has 14 amino acids. V was trimmed by 1 base and J by 6 bases, leaving 13 bases between them. Germline values: CDR1 SEHNR, CDR2 FQNEAQ (reference sequence). TCRdb's table, derived via immunoSEQ multiplex PCR, lists solely in-frame clones and lacks some. This sample has roughly 130,000 clones, with about 88% found just once. The count of this clone is one. Sequenced sample: PBMCs or T cells enriched from blood (not recorded which). The V and J genes are TRBV7-9 and TRBJ2-7, with D hard to call. The sequence came from a woman in her forties or fifties who had recovered from COVID-19. CDR3 in DNA: TGTGCCAGCAGCTTAGGACACACGTATTTCGAGCAGTACTTC. The encoded protein is CASSLGHTYFEQYF.